These 26 T cell receptor beta chains came from one sample sequenced in a study of blood T cell repertoires in COVID-19 (dated by TCRdb to about 2020). Receptor libraries were prepared by the immunoSEQ multiplex PCR assay. In TCRdb, the immuneACCESS table is reduced to in-frame sequences with V and J assigned. These tables do not hold every clone; where another copy was compared, an unresolved V gene accounts for under half, and the others remain unexplained. Here the sample has under 150,000 clones; about 80% occur a single time. In total, the top ten clones hold 3% to 5% of the sample. Input material: peripheral blood. Receptor source: a woman aged 55-69 years with acute or convalescent COVID-19.

The rearrangement uses TRBV18 and TRBJ1-1; unclear D gene. V was trimmed by 6 bases and J by 5 bases, leaving 16 bases between them. CDR1 and CDR2 (germline): KGHSH, LQKENI. The CDR3 is 14 amino acids. The CDR3 DNA follows: TGTGCCAGCTCCCTCTACCCCGCGAGGACTGAAGCTTTCTTT. Protein sequence: CASSLYPARTEAFF.

V and J are TRBV7-8 and TRBJ2-5; no reliable D call. Germline V CDR1 and CDR2: SGHVS, FQNEAQ. The CDR3 contains 11 residues. V shed 5 bases and J shed 5 bases, with 6 bases lying between them. The CDR3 loop is CASSGQETQYF. As DNA, the CDR3 is TGTGCCAGCAGCGGCCAGGAGACCCAGTACTTC.

This clone appeared once. The chain joins TRBV5-1 to TRBJ2-7, with 8 bases that match TRBD2. The germline V gene encodes CDR1 SGHRS and CDR2 YFSETQ. CDR3 length: 19 amino acids. V gave up 4 bases and J gave up 5 bases; unmatched junction bases: 23. In nucleotides, the CDR3 is TGCGCCAGCAGCCACCGGACGGGTCCTTCGGCTAGCGGGTCCAACGAGCAGTACTTC. It is translated as CASSHRTGPSASGSNEQYF.

The rearrangement uses TRBV29-1 and TRBJ1-2, with D possibly TRBD1 on 5 matching bases. This CDR3 has 14 residues. Trimming took 2 bases from V and 6 from J, leaving 16 bases between them. Germline CDR1 and CDR2: SQVTM and ANQGSEA. The CDR3 bases are TGCAGCGTTGAAAGGCAGGGAATTATGAATGGCTACACCTTC. It is translated as CSVERQGIMNGYTF.

A single count supports this clone. V is TRBV27 and J is TRBJ2-5; 11 nucleotides line up with TRBD2. The germline V gene has CDR1 MNHEY and CDR2 SMNVEV (reference sequence). Trimming at V came to 6 bases and at J to 5 bases, leaving 11 bases not matched to a gene. The CDR3 length is 16 residues. The CDR3 region is CASRRLAGGPDETQYF. CDR3 coding DNA: TGTGCCAGCAGAAGATTAGCGGGAGGGCCGGATGAGACCCAGTACTTC.

The rearrangement links TRBV19 to TRBJ1-6; D not certain. Trimming removed 0 bases at V and 0 bases at J, with 12 bases between. This CDR3 spans 18 amino acids. Germline CDR1 and CDR2: LNHDA and SQIVND (reference sequence). CDR3 DNA: TGTGCCAGTAGTATAGATGCGGCAGCCCGCTCCTATAATTCACCCCTCCACTTT. Protein: CASSIDAAARSYNSPLHF.

This chain uses TRBV30 with TRBJ2-5; 11 bases fit TRBD2. CDR1 is GTSNPN, CDR2 SVGIG, per germline (reference sequence). CDR3 length equals 14 residues. Trimming cost V 2 bases and J 5 bases; bases outside gene matches: 4. The CDR3 bases are TGTGCCTGGAGTAGTCTAGCGGGAGGTGAGACCCAGTACTTC. Translated, it gives CAWSSLAGGETQYF.

V is TRBV4-3 and J is TRBJ1-2, with 9 bases that match TRBD1. The CDR3 is 14 amino acids. Germline V CDR1 and CDR2: LGHNA, YSLEER. J was trimmed by 8 bases and V by 2 bases; bases with no gene match: 6. CDR3 DNA sequence: TGCGCCAGCAGCCAAACGGGACAGGGAGCAGGCTACACCTTC. Its protein is CASSQTGQGAGYTF.

The sample holds a few counts of this clone. The chain carries TRBV9 and TRBJ1-3; TRBD1 agrees at 7 bases. V shed 4 bases and J 0 bases; nucleotides not matched to a gene: 7. This CDR3 spans 16 amino acids. The germline V gene encodes CDR1 SGDLS and CDR2 YYNGEE. The CDR3 region has the DNA TGTGCCAGCAGCTTTTCGGACAGGAACTCTGGAAACACCATATATTTT. Translated, it gives CASSFSDRNSGNTIYF.

The chain couples TRBV3-1 (or the pseudogene TRBV3-2) to TRBJ1-3; tentatively, D is TRBD1 (6 bases). This CDR3 is built from 16 residues. V lost 4 bases and J 4 bases, leaving 17 bases between the germline ends. From germline, CDR1 is LGHDT and CDR2 YNNKEL (reference sequence). The CDR3 sequence: CASSPLQGTLGNTIYF. The DNA for the CDR3 is TGTGCCAGCAGCCCCCTTCAGGGGACGCTCGGAAACACCATATATTTT.

This sequence joins TRBV5-1 and TRBJ1-1; D call uncertain. This CDR3 contains 12 residues. Trimming left V 4 bases short and J 1 base short, with 5 bases between. Germline CDR1 and CDR2: SGHRS and YFSETQ. This CDR3 reads CASSTRNTEAFF. The CDR3 nucleotides read TGCGCCAGCAGCACTCGGAACACTGAAGCTTTCTTT.

This chain connects TRBV5-1 to TRBJ2-7; TRBD2 is a possible D gene (5 bases). The CDR3 length is 15 residues. V dropped 0 bases and J dropped 1 base, with 11 bases sitting between them. Germline lookup yields CDR1 SGHRS and CDR2 YFSETQ. The CDR3 bases are TGCGCCAGCAGCTTGGAACCAGCGGAGTCCTACGAGCAGTACTTC. This encodes CASSLEPAESYEQYF.

The chain combines TRBV19 with TRBJ2-2, with a tentative D call TRBD2 (5 bases). Germline V lookup: CDR1 LNHDA, CDR2 SQIVND (reference sequence). The V end lost 6 bases, the J end lost 2 bases, and 13 bases lay between the germline ends. The length of the CDR3 is 15 residues. The CDR3: CASSVEGTNTGELFF. CDR3 coding DNA: TGTGCCAGTAGCGTTGAGGGTACCAACACCGGGGAGCTGTTTTTT.

The chain joins TRBV4-1 to TRBJ2-2; 7 bases align to TRBD1. Trimming at V came to 1 base and at J to 5 bases, leaving 13 bases not matched to a gene. The CDR3 length is 18 residues. Per germline, CDR1 MGHRA and CDR2 YSYEKL. The CDR3 is CASSQAPPSQGQTGELFF. The DNA of the CDR3 is TGCGCCAGCAGCCAAGCCCCTCCTTCTCAGGGACAGACCGGGGAGCTGTTTTTT.

The genes are TRBV4-1 and TRBJ2-3; possible D gene TRBD2, 7 bases. CDR3 length: 16 residues. The germline CDR1 and CDR2 sequences are MGHRA and YSYEKL. V lost 4 bases, J lost 5 bases, and 19 bases lay in between. The CDR3 is CASSREGGGSGDTQYF. DNA for the CDR3: TGCGCCAGCAGCCGAGAGGGGGGCGGGAGTGGAGATACGCAGTATTTT.

The chain uses TRBV2 and TRBJ1-2; 9 nucleotides align to TRBD1. The CDR3 consists of 14 residues. Germline loops: CDR1 SNHLY, CDR2 FYNNEI. Unmatched junction bases numbered 5, after V lost 4 bases and J lost 5 bases. As DNA, the CDR3 is TGTGCCAGCAGTGTAGGGACAGGGAATTATGGCTACACCTTC. This encodes CASSVGTGNYGYTF.

This sequence joins TRBV19 and TRBJ1-2; TRBD1 agrees at 7 bases. This CDR3 contains 13 residues. Germline-derived CDR1 and CDR2 are LNHDA and SQIVND (reference sequence). With 6 bases clipped from V and 8 bases from J, the junction kept 9 bases outside the gene matches. CDR3 in DNA: TGTGCCAGTAGAGAATCAGGGGGGAGCGGCTACACCTTC. As protein: CASRESGGSGYTF.

The chain is built from TRBV6-2 or TRBV6-3 and TRBJ2-1; TRBD2 is a possible D gene (5 bases). The germline V gene encodes CDR1 MNHEY and CDR2 SVGEGT. V shed 2 bases and J shed 5 bases, with 10 bases lying between them. This CDR3 has 14 amino acids. Written as DNA, the CDR3 is TGTGCCAGCAGTTACAGTCTAGCCGACAATGAGCAGTTCTTC. Translation gives CASSYSLADNEQFF.

J is TRBJ1-1 and V is TRBV29-1, with 8 bases lining up with TRBD1. After removal of 6 bases from V and 2 bases from J, the junction contained 5 bases not matched to a gene. Germline CDR1 is SQVTM and CDR2 is ANQGSEA. The CDR3 extends over 13 amino acids. The CDR3 DNA follows: TGCAGCGTCCTGGACAGGGCCAACACTGAAGCTTTCTTT. This sequence encodes CSVLDRANTEAFF.

V usage is TRBV28 and J usage is TRBJ1-4, with 10 bases matching TRBD1. CDR3 length equals 16 residues. Germline V gives CDR1 MDHEN, CDR2 SYDVKM. The V and J ends lost 4 bases and 8 bases, in that order; junction bases with no gene match: 10. The CDR3 reads CASSSQTGGFREKLFF. In DNA form, the CDR3 reads TGTGCCAGCAGTTCGCAGACAGGGGGCTTTCGGGAAAAACTGTTTTTT.

The genes are TRBV4-3 and TRBJ2-7, with D unresolved. The germline V gene encodes CDR1 LGHNA and CDR2 YSLEER. Trimming stripped 3 bases from V and 0 bases from J, with 9 bases between. This CDR3 spans 14 amino acids. DNA of the CDR3: TGCGCCAGCAGCCAGCACGTGAGCTCCTACGAGCAGTACTTC. Protein sequence: CASSQHVSSYEQYF.

The chain uses TRBV29-1 and TRBJ1-1, with D possibly matching TRBD1 (5 bases). V was pared by 0 bases and J by 6 bases, with 14 bases between. This CDR3 region has 14 residues. The V gene's germline CDR1 is SQVTM and CDR2 ANQGSEA. The CDR3 loop is CSVEDLFAGPEAFF. The DNA for the CDR3 is TGCAGCGTTGAAGATCTGTTCGCGGGGCCTGAAGCTTTCTTT. The complete variable domain, with remaining parts taken from reference TRBV29-1 and TRBJ1-1, reads SAVISQKPSRDICQRGTSLTIQCQVDSQVTMMFWYRQQPGQSLTLIATANQGSEATYESGFVIDKFPISRPNLTFSTLTVSNMSPEDSSIYLCSVEDLFAGPEAFFGQGTRLTVV.

The chain employs TRBV9 and TRBJ2-7; tentatively, D is TRBD2 (6 bases). V lost 0 bases and J 2 bases, leaving 9 bases between the germline ends. This CDR3 comprises 14 residues. Germline V CDR1 and CDR2: SGDLS, YYNGEE. The CDR3 bases are TGTGCCAGCAGCGTAGGCGGGGACCCCTACGAGCAGTACTTC. Amino acids: CASSVGGDPYEQYF.

This clone was seen once. The V call is TRBV3-1 (or the pseudogene TRBV3-2), the J call TRBJ1-4; D is perhaps TRBD1 (5 bases). Germline CDR1 LGHDT, CDR2 YNNKEL (reference sequence). The CDR3 loop spans 16 amino acids. The V end was cut by 4 bases, the J end by 4 bases, with 16 bases between. The CDR3 nucleotides are TGTGCCAGCAGCCCTCAGGGCGGGGCACTTAATGAAAAACTGTTTTTT. Translation: CASSPQGGALNEKLFF.

The chain has TRBV10-3 and TRBJ1-4; TRBD1 is a possible D gene (5 bases). Trimming took off 8 bases at V and 1 base at J, with 17 bases between the two ends. Germline V gene sequence: CDR1 ENHRY, CDR2 SYGVKD. The CDR3 extends over 16 amino acids. CDR3 DNA sequence: TGTGCCATCTCCCTGGAGGGGCACAGAACTAATGAAAAACTGTTTTTT. It encodes CAISLEGHRTNEKLFF.

The chain joins TRBV28 to TRBJ1-2; a weak D match, TRBD1 (6 bases). This CDR3 spans 12 amino acids. Trimming left V 4 bases short and J 6 bases short, with 9 bases between. CDR1 and CDR2 from the germline V gene are MDHEN and SYDVKM. The CDR3 nucleotides are TGTGCCAGCAGTTACGGGACACATGGCTACACCTTC. Translating it yields CASSYGTHGYTF.